The following is a TCR beta chain sequence with its context. These data originate in a study of cytomegalovirus exposure and HLA in healthy donors. Amplification used 60 Vbeta primers and 13 Jbeta primers. Original data processing: In a later analysis, around 11 million of approximately 86 million unique beta chains occurred in at least two donors. Sequenced by immunoSEQ multiplex PCR; TCRdb stores in-frame clones only, minus some. Clonal size and the V and J genes are those of that table, whereas D and trimming came from the DNA. The sample lists about 150,000 clones, more than 75% occurring once. Sequenced input: PBMCs. The sequence derives from a young woman in good health and CMV-seronegative.

CDR3 coding DNA: TGTGCCAGCAGTTTATTCCGGGACAGGACCAATCAGCCCCAGCATTTT. This translates into CASSLFRDRTNQPQHF. The chain joins TRBV28 to TRBJ1-5, with 8 nucleotides matching TRBD1. The CDR3 spans 16 residues. Germline-derived CDR1 and CDR2 are MDHEN and SYDVKM. V dropped 1 base and J dropped 3; count of bases not matched to a gene: 5. Drawing the rest from reference TRBV28 and TRBJ1-5, the complete variable domain is DVKVTQSSRYLVKRTGEKVFLECVQDMDHENMFWYRQDPGLGLRLIYFSYDVKMKEKGDIPEGYSVSREKKERFSLILESASTNQTSMYLCASSLFRDRTNQPQHFGDGTRLSIL.